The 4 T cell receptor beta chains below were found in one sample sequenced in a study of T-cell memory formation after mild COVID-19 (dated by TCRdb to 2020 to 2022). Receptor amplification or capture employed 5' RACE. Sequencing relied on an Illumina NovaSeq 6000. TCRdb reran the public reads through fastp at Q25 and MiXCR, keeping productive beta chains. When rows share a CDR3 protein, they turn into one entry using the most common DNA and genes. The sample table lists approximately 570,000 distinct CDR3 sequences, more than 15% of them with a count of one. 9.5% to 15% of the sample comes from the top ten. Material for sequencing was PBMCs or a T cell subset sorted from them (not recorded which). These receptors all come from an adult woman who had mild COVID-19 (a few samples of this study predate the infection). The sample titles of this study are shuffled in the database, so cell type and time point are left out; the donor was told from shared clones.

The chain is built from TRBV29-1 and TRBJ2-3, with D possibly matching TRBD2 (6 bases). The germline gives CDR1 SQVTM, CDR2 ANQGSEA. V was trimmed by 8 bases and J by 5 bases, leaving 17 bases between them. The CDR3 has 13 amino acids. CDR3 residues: CSLSGVVGDTQYF. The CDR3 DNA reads TGCAGCCTTTCGGGAGTCGTGGGAGATACGCAGTATTTT.

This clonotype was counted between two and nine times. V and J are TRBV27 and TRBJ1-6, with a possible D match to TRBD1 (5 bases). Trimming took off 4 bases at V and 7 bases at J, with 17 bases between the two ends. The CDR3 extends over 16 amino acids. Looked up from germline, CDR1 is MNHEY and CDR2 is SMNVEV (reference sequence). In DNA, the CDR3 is TGTGCCAGCAGTTCCGCCAGAACCGGGGCCAATTCACCCCTCCACTTT. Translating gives CASSSARTGANSPLHF.

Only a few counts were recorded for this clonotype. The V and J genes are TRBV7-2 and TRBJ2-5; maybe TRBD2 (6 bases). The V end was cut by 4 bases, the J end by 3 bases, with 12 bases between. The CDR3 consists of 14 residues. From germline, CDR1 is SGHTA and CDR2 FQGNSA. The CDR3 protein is CASSSGTLKETQYF. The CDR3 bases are TGTGCCAGCAGCTCCGGGACTCTAAAAGAGACCCAGTACTTC.

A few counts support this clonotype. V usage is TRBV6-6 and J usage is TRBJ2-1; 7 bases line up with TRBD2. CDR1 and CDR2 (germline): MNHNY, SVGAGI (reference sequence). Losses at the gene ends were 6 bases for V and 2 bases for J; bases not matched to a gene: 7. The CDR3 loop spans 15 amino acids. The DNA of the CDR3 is TGTGCCAGCAGGTCTAGCGGAACCGCCTACAATGAGCAGTTCTTC. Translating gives CASRSSGTAYNEQFF.